The rows below give T cell receptor beta chains drawn from one sample of a study of OX40 agonist ivuxolimab in advanced cancers. Method: immunoSEQ multiplex PCR; TCRdb's copy keeps in-frame clones and lacks some. Of 80,000 to 95,000 clones in the sample, just over 90% were seen once. This sample comprised CD4+ or CD8+ T cells sorted from blood, obtained in a trial of the OX40 agonist ivuxolimab. The receptors were sampled from an adult with an advanced solid tumor such as melanoma, head and neck, liver or kidney cancer. Both conserved end residues are part of each CDR3. The D gene is left open where the match is weak. Clone size is stated in some rows and not others, as once, few, many or a class when expanded.

cdr3_length clone_size j_call d_call v_call cdr3_nt cdr3_aa
13 few TRBJ1-2 - TRBV7-2 TGTGCCAGTCAGACAACCCCTGGATCCGGCTACACCTTC CASQTTPGSGYTF
12 - TRBJ2-7 - TRBV30 TGTGCCTGGGGAGAGACCTCCTACGAGCAGTACTTC CAWGETSYEQYF
15 - TRBJ2-7 - TRBV6-9 TGTGCCAGCAGTTATTTAATCCGGGGCATGAACGAGCAGTACTTC CASSYLIRGMNEQYF
14 - TRBJ2-7 TRBD2 TRBV6-1 TGTGCCAGTGAGACGGGGGGGCAGGGCTACGAGCAGTACTTC CASETGGQGYEQYF
12 few TRBJ2-5 - TRBV21-1 TGTGCCAGCAGCATTCGACAAGAGACCCAGTACTTC CASSIRQETQYF
17 - TRBJ2-7 TRBD1 TRBV9 TGTGCCAGCAGCGTAGAAGGTGGGTGGGGGACAGGGGACGAGCAGTACTTC CASSVEGGWGTGDEQYF
14 - TRBJ2-7 - TRBV11-2 TGTGCCAGCAGCTTAGGACTAGATCGGGGCGAGCAGTACTTC CASSLGLDRGEQYF
13 once TRBJ1-4 TRBD1 TRBV30 TGTGCCTGGAGTACCGGGACAGTTGAAAAACTGTTTTTT CAWSTGTVEKLFF
15 - TRBJ1-5 - TRBV5-6 TGTGCCAGCAGCTTGCGGGTGGACGGCACGGGGCCCCAGCATTTT CASSLRVDGTGPQHF
16 - TRBJ2-6 - TRBV19 TGTGCCAGTAGCGACCCCCACGGGGTCGGGGCCAACGTCCTGACTTTC CASSDPHGVGANVLTF
14 - TRBJ2-7 TRBD1 TRBV6-6 TGTGCCAGCACTATAAACAGGGGAAGGTACGAGCAGTACTTC CASTINRGRYEQYF
16 - TRBJ1-1 TRBD1 TRBV18 TGTGCCAGCTCACCAAGGGCAGGGGGTGAGAACACTGAAGCTTTCTTT CASSPRAGGENTEAFF
13 - TRBJ1-1 - TRBV2 TGTGCCAGCAGTAAGTCCAGGGTGGCTGAAGCTTTCTTT CASSKSRVAEAFF
14 - TRBJ2-1 TRBD2 TRBV19 TGTGCCAGTAGTACTGGGACTAGCGGCAATGAGCAGTTCTTC CASSTGTSGNEQFF
15 once TRBJ1-2 - TRBV19 TGTGCCAGTAGTATAGGGACAGCGACTAACTATGGCTACACCTTC CASSIGTATNYGYTF
16 once TRBJ2-7 - TRBV30 TGTGCCTGGAGTGTATTACGTGCAGGGCCCTCCTACGAGCAGTACTTC CAWSVLRAGPSYEQYF
16 - TRBJ1-6 TRBD1 TRBV6-1 TGTGCCAGCAGTGCCACGACAGGGGACATTAATTCACCCCTCCACTTT CASSATTGDINSPLHF
14 - TRBJ2-1 TRBD1 TRBV30 TGTGCCTGGGCCGGGACAGGGGCTTACAATGAGCAGTTCTTC CAWAGTGAYNEQFF
16 - TRBJ1-2 TRBD1 TRBV23-1 TGCGCCAGCAGTCAATCGCGGGGGACAGGGGACTATGGCTACACCTTC CASSQSRGTGDYGYTF
17 - TRBJ2-7 TRBD2 TRBV10-2 TGCGCCAGCAGTGAGTCGGGACTAGCGGGGGGGCCCTACGAGCAGTACTTC CASSESGLAGGPYEQYF
14 - TRBJ2-2 TRBD1 TRBV7-9 TGTGCCAGCAGCATTGGGACAGGGGCCGGGGAGCTGTTTTTT CASSIGTGAGELFF
14 few TRBJ1-5 - TRBV19 TGTGCCAGTAGCGGAACAGATTTCAATCAGCCCCAGCATTTT CASSGTDFNQPQHF
12 - TRBJ1-1 - TRBV14 TGTGCCAGCAGCCCGGGGACAATCCGAGCTTTCTTT CASSPGTIRAFF
17 - TRBJ2-5 TRBD2 TRBV5-1 TGCGCCAGCAGCTTGGCCCCAGCGGGGGTAGCGGAAGAGACCCAGTACTTC CASSLAPAGVAEETQYF
12 - TRBJ1-2 - TRBV6-1 TGTGCCAGCAGCAAGCAAACCTATGGCTACACCTTC CASSKQTYGYTF
13 - TRBJ1-2 - TRBV6-1 TGTGCCAGCAGTTTCCTCGACATTAATGGCTACACCTTC CASSFLDINGYTF
13 - TRBJ2-1 - TRBV5-1 TGCGCCAGCAGCAGTCCTGGGGGTAAGGAGCAGTTCTTC CASSSPGGKEQFF
14 - TRBJ1-2 - TRBV9 TGTGCCAGCAGCCCCCGGACTGCGTCCTATGGCTACACCTTC CASSPRTASYGYTF
14 - TRBJ2-7 - TRBV19 TGTGCCAGTAGTCCAAGGGACACCCACTACGAGCAGTACTTC CASSPRDTHYEQYF
15 once TRBJ1-6 - TRBV30 TGTGCCTGGAGTGCCTCAGCGATTGCGCCTTCACCCCTCCACTTT CAWSASAIAPSPLHF
9 - TRBJ2-7 - TRBV6-5 TGTGCCACCGGGGGGGACAGATGGTTC CATGGDRWF
13 - TRBJ2-7 TRBD1 TRBV6-5 TGTGCCAGCAGTTCGGACAGGTACTACGAGCAGTACTTC CASSSDRYYEQYF
11 - TRBJ2-7 - TRBV6-5 TGTGCCAGCAGTTCCCCGTACGAGCAGTACTTC CASSSPYEQYF
15 few TRBJ1-5 - TRBV5-6 TGTGCCAGCAGCTTGGGAGGGTTTGGCAATCAGCCCCAGCATTTT CASSLGGFGNQPQHF
13 - TRBJ1-5 - TRBV6-1 TGTGCCAGCTGCTTAAGTAGCAATCAGCCCCAGCATTTT CASCLSSNQPQHF
16 once TRBJ2-2 TRBD2 TRBV11-2 TGTGCCAGCAGCTTATACGGACTAGCGGGAGGTGTGGAGCTGTTTTTT CASSLYGLAGGVELFF
16 - TRBJ1-1 TRBD1 TRBV27 TGTGCCAGCAGTTTATCGAGGGGGCTAATGAACACTGAAGCTTTCTTT CASSLSRGLMNTEAFF
13 - TRBJ1-2 - TRBV18 TGTGCCAGCTCACCTATAGAGAACTATGGCTACACCTTC CASSPIENYGYTF
13 - TRBJ1-4 - TRBV19 TGTGCCAGTATCCCGGACAGAGATGAAAAACTGTTTTTT CASIPDRDEKLFF
16 - TRBJ2-2 TRBD2 TRBV11-3 TGTGCCAGCAGCCCTACGGGGCGGGGGGCGAACGGGGAGCTGTTTTTT CASSPTGRGANGELFF
14 - TRBJ2-2 - TRBV10-1 TGCGCCAGCAGTGAGCGAACGGACACCGGGGAGCTGTTTTTT CASSERTDTGELFF
13 - TRBJ1-2 TRBD1 TRBV5-4 TGTGCCAGCAGCGCGGGACAGAACTATGGCTACACCTTC CASSAGQNYGYTF
15 - TRBJ2-7 TRBD1 TRBV6-5 TGTGCCAGCAGTCACCCCGGGACAGGAGGTTACGAGCAGTACTTC CASSHPGTGGYEQYF
15 few TRBJ1-2 - TRBV6-5 TGTGCCAGCAGTTACACGACCGGGACAAACTATGGCTACACCTTC CASSYTTGTNYGYTF
8 - TRBJ2-7 - TRBV6-6 TGTGCCAGGGTTCAGTACCCTTTC CARVQYPF
15 - TRBJ2-5 - TRBV30 TGTGCCTGGAGTCTGACCACGGGACTTCAAGAGACCCAGTACTTC CAWSLTTGLQETQYF
13 - TRBJ1-1 - TRBV6-5 TGTGCCAGCAGGCGCCTAAGGGACACTGAAGCTTTCTTT CASRRLRDTEAFF
13 - TRBJ2-5 - TRBV5-1 TGCGCCAGCAGCCATGGACAAGGGAAGACCCAGTACTTC CASSHGQGKTQYF